This T cell receptor (beta chain) was sequenced in a study of beta chain features in type 1 diabetes. The study, taken as a whole, reports: Within each of all four CD4+ subsets, Type 1 diabetes patients had TCRB CDR3s that were moderately but significantly shorter. Any HLA effect on TCRB rearrangement was left unresolved by small sub-analyses.

Every bit of the isolated RNA underwent reverse transcription, so sequencing read expressed TCRB transcripts. Assay: immunoSEQ multiplex PCR; the TCRdb copy retains only in-frame clones and omits some. The sample yields around 500,000 clones, 10% to 12% seen once. Germline CDR1 and CDR2: MGHDK and SYGVNS. V gave up 2 bases and J gave up 3 bases, with 5 bases separating them. This CDR3 is 13 amino acids long. As for this clone: Its antigen is currently unknown.

The chain combines TRBV25-1 with TRBJ2-1; D may be TRBD1 (5 bases). Input material: naive CD4+ T cells from blood. The sequence was collected from a woman between 18 and 30 years old in good health. This chain's CDR3 is CASSEDSYNEQFF. For the CDR3, the DNA is TGTGCCAGCAGTGAAGACAGCTACAATGAGCAGTTCTTC.